These 26 T cell receptor beta chains were all obtained from the same sample, sequenced in a study of early T cells in non-severe SARS-CoV-2 infection. TCRdb called the 5' RACE reads again in MiXCR, with one record for every CDR3 protein. The sample carries 64,000 or so distinct CDR3 sequences, approximately 10% recorded once. This sample comprised whole blood, obtained at baseline. Receptor source: an adult who was a healthcare worker with PCR-confirmed SARS-CoV-2 infection or an uninfected control (not recorded which).

The chain employs TRBV7-2 and TRBJ2-3; D may match TRBD1 or TRBD2 (5 bases each). The V gene's germline CDR1 is SGHTA and CDR2 FQGNSA. The CDR3 sequence is 15 residues long. The V end was cut by 4 bases, the J end by 3 bases, with 14 bases between. The CDR3 region is CASSSGASWTDTQYF. DNA for the CDR3: TGTGCCAGCAGCTCCGGGGCTAGTTGGACAGATACGCAGTATTTT. The full variable domain, rest sourced from reference TRBV7-2 and TRBJ2-3, is GAGVSQSPSNKVTEKGKDVELRCDPISGHTALYWYRQSLGQGLEFLIYFQGNSAPDKSGLPSDRFSAERTGGSVSTLTIQRTQQEDSAVYLCASSSGASWTDTQYFGPGTRLTVL.

The genes are TRBV20-1 and TRBJ1-5; 8 positions match TRBD1. The V and J ends lost 6 bases and 6 bases, in that order; junction bases with no gene match: 16. Per the germline V gene, CDR1 is DFQATT and CDR2 is SNEGSKA (reference sequence). The CDR3 spans 16 residues. CDR3 sequence (DNA): TGCAGTGCAAGTCCCTACTCGATCAGGGGGCGTCAGCCCCAGCATTTT. Its protein product is CSASPYSIRGRQPQHF.

The chain links TRBV19 to TRBJ1-6; possible D gene TRBD1, 6 bases. The CDR3 has 14 residues. V gave up 4 bases and J gave up 10 bases, with 14 bases separating them. Germline V lookup: CDR1 LNHDA, CDR2 SQIVND (reference sequence). Here the CDR3 reads CASSTQGFDSPLHF. The CDR3 DNA reads TGTGCCAGTAGTACACAGGGATTTGACTCACCCCTCCACTTT. The full variable domain, its missing parts supplied by reference TRBV19 and TRBJ1-6, is DGGITQSPKYLFRKEGQNVTLSCEQNLNHDAMYWYRQDPGQGLRLIYYSQIVNDFQKGDIAEGYSVSREKKESFPLTVTSAQKNPTAFYLCASSTQGFDSPLHFGNGTRLTVT.

The chain carries TRBV5-6 and TRBJ2-6; D unresolved. This CDR3 is 15 amino acids long. Germline loops: CDR1 SGHDT, CDR2 YYEEEE. V gave up 2 bases and J gave up 0 bases, with 6 bases separating them. The DNA of the CDR3 is TGTGCCAGCAGCTTATCAGTCTCTGGGGCCAACGTCCTGACTTTC. It translates to CASSLSVSGANVLTF.

This chain uses TRBV2 with TRBJ2-5; TRBD2 aligns across 13 bases. The germline gives CDR1 SNHLY, CDR2 FYNNEI. J lost 7 bases, V lost 6 bases, and 5 bases had no gene match. CDR3 size: 14 residues. As DNA, the CDR3 is TGTGCCAGCAGCCAACGGACTAGCGGGGGGACCCAGTACTTC. It encodes CASSQRTSGGTQYF. Drawing the rest from reference TRBV2 and TRBJ2-5, the complete variable domain is EPEVTQTPSHQVTQMGQEVILRCVPISNHLYFYWYRQILGQKVEFLVSFYNNEISEKSEIFDDQFSVERPDGSNFTLKIRSTKLEDSAMYFCASSQRTSGGTQYFGPGTRLLVL.

The chain couples TRBV5-5 to TRBJ2-3; D remains ambiguous. Germline V gene data show CDR1 as SGHKS and CDR2 as YYEKEE (reference sequence). Trimming cost V 0 bases and J 12 bases, with 11 bases left between them. This CDR3 has 12 residues. The CDR3 here is CASSLDPFIQYF. CDR3 sequence (DNA): TGTGCCAGCAGCTTGGACCCCTTCATTCAGTATTTT.

This clonotype is labeled medium-sized (0.01 to 0.1%). The chain combines TRBV5-5 with TRBJ2-1; 13 nucleotides line up with TRBD2. In germline, CDR1 is SGHKS, CDR2 YYEKEE (reference sequence). J was trimmed by 8 bases and V by 3 bases; bases with no gene match: 8. The CDR3 is 16 residues long. The CDR3 sequence is CASSWTSGGSQDEQFF. The CDR3 DNA reads TGTGCCAGCAGCTGGACTAGCGGGGGCTCTCAAGATGAGCAGTTCTTC.

This clonotype was observed a handful of times. The chain employs TRBV12-5 and TRBJ1-1, with D hard to call. This CDR3 has 14 residues. Germline assignment: CDR1 LGHNT and CDR2 FRNRAP. The V gene lost 1 base and the J gene lost 0 bases, with 6 bases spanning the gap. The CDR3 region is CASGLGSLNTEAFF. The CDR3 DNA reads as TGTGCTAGTGGTTTGGGCAGTCTGAACACTGAAGCTTTCTTT.

The V gene is TRBV7-9, the J gene TRBJ2-2, with D possibly being TRBD1 or TRBD2 (5 bases each). Deletions cut 5 bases from V and 6 bases from J, with 13 bases between. From germline, CDR1 is SEHNR and CDR2 FQNEAQ (reference sequence). The length of the CDR3 is 14 residues. For the CDR3, the DNA is TGTGCCAGCAGCGCCCTCAGAGGGGCCGGGGAGCTGTTTTTT. Amino acid sequence: CASSALRGAGELFF.

V and J are TRBV2 and TRBJ1-4; 9 positions match TRBD1. CDR1 and CDR2 (germline): SNHLY, FYNNEI. V lost 7 bases to trimming and J lost 5 bases; unmatched junction nucleotides: 8. CDR3 length: 15 residues. Here the CDR3 DNA reads TGTGCCAGCACCATCGGACAGGGGAAGAATGAAAAACTGTTTTTT. Its translation: CASTIGQGKNEKLFF. Using reference TRBV2 and TRBJ1-4 for the parts outside the CDR3, the full variable domain is EPEVTQTPSHQVTQMGQEVILRCVPISNHLYFYWYRQILGQKVEFLVSFYNNEISEKSEIFDDQFSVERPDGSNFTLKIRSTKLEDSAMYFCASTIGQGKNEKLFFGSGTQLSVL.

This clonotype was observed a handful of times. The chain uses TRBV6-2 or TRBV6-3 and TRBJ2-1; the D is unclear. Per germline, CDR1 MNHEY and CDR2 SVGEGT. CDR3 length equals 13 residues. V was clipped by 6 bases and J by 11 bases, with 17 bases between them. Written as DNA, the CDR3 is TGTGCCAGCAGGCCAACGGCGCCCTCCCAGCAGTTCTTC. Protein sequence: CASRPTAPSQQFF.

There are a few counts of this clonotype. The CDR3 DNA reads TGTGCCAGCAGTGACCCCGGAGACCCCCGTGGCTACAATGAGCAGTTCTTC. It is translated as CASSDPGDPRGYNEQFF. The chain combines TRBV25-1 with TRBJ2-1; D call uncertain. CDR1 is MGHDK and CDR2 is SYGVNS in the germline V gene. With 3 bases removed from V and 3 bases from J, the gap between germline ends came to 18 bases. This CDR3 spans 17 amino acids.

This chain links TRBV6-5 with TRBJ1-1; D gene unclear. V lost 0 bases to trimming and J lost 4 bases, with 9 bases between them. The CDR3 is 14 amino acids. Germline V CDR1 and CDR2: MNHEY, SVGAGI. Here the CDR3 reads CASSYSLGSTEAFF. The CDR3, as DNA: TGTGCCAGCAGTTACTCGCTAGGGAGCACTGAAGCTTTCTTT.

This clonotype was counted between two and nine times. The chain recombines TRBV20-1 with TRBJ1-4; TRBD1 matches at 9 bases. The J segment lost 7 bases and the V segment lost 3 bases, leaving 9 bases of the junction unmatched. This CDR3 has 15 amino acids. Germline V gene data show CDR1 as DFQATT and CDR2 as SNEGSKA (reference sequence). CDR3 residues: CSASTPGTGIEKLFF. CDR3 in DNA: TGCAGTGCTAGTACCCCCGGGACAGGGATTGAAAAACTGTTTTTT.

This clonotype has a handful of counts. The chain joins TRBV5-6 to TRBJ1-4; TRBD1 agrees at 8 bases. CDR1 and CDR2 from the germline V gene are SGHDT and YYEEEE. Unmatched junction bases numbered 8, after V lost 4 bases and J lost 0 bases. CDR3 length: 17 residues. CDR3 bases: TGTGCCAGCAGCCCTAGACAGGGGATTACAACTAATGAAAAACTGTTTTTT. Encoded protein: CASSPRQGITTNEKLFF.

The rearrangement uses TRBV7-9 and TRBJ2-2, with D perhaps TRBD1 (6 bases). Germline-derived CDR1 and CDR2 are SEHNR and FQNEAQ (reference sequence). The germline V and J ends were trimmed by 7 bases and 1 base, with 13 bases remaining between them. The CDR3 has 15 amino acids. In DNA form, the CDR3 reads TGTGCCAGCACCAAGCCGACAGGGAACACCGGGGAGCTGTTTTTT. Translating gives CASTKPTGNTGELFF.

The chain recombines TRBV11-2 with TRBJ1-1, with TRBD1 as a possible D gene (5 bases). The CDR3 sequence is 17 residues long. Trimming removed 5 bases at V and 4 bases at J, with 23 bases between. Germline V gene sequence: CDR1 SGHAT, CDR2 FQNNGV. The CDR3 region has the DNA TGTGCCAGCAGCCCCCAGAGGGACTCCTGGGGCTTCACTGAAGCTTTCTTT. This translates into CASSPQRDSWGFTEAFF.

This chain uses TRBV6-2 or TRBV6-3 with TRBJ1-2; 7 nucleotides align to TRBD1. CDR3 length: 14 residues. V was clipped by 4 bases and J by 3 bases; unmatched bases: 5. Germline CDR1 reads MNHEY; CDR2 reads SVGEGT. The chain's CDR3 is CASSWITGDYGYTF. CDR3 sequence (DNA): TGTGCCAGCAGTTGGATCACAGGGGACTATGGCTACACCTTC.

J is TRBJ1-1 and V is TRBV27, with 7 bases lining up with TRBD1. Looked up from germline, CDR1 is MNHEY and CDR2 is SMNVEV (reference sequence). The ends lost 7 bases at V and 8 bases at J; junction bases unmatched: 4. The CDR3 has 11 residues. The CDR3 sequence: CASTRGGEAFF. CDR3 bases: TGTGCCAGCACCAGGGGGGGCGAAGCTTTCTTT.

This clonotype has a single count. This may be a read error, as it is one base from a much larger clone. The chain has TRBV6-6 and TRBJ1-6; the D gene is possibly TRBD1 (6 bases). The CDR3 is made up of 15 amino acids. Germline values: CDR1 MNHNY, CDR2 SVGAGI (reference sequence). The CDR3 reads CASSYLGQSNSSLHF. The CDR3 DNA reads TGTGCCAGCAGTTACCTGGGACAAAGTAATTCATCCCTCCACTTT.

The chain links TRBV12-2 to TRBJ2-7; the table gives TRBD2 as D, unverified against the DNA. TRBV12-2 is classified as a pseudogene. The CDR3 spans 18 residues. CDR3 amino acids: CASRSRGGLNGPSYEQYF. DNA of the CDR3: TGTGCAAGTCGCTCCCGTGGAGGGTTAAACGGTCCCTCCTACGAGCAGTACTTC.

Regarding this clonotype: One end of the junction varies from germline; a read error may be responsible. The CDR3 region is CASSNAAGRYEQIF. The CDR3 DNA is TGTGCCAGCAGCAATGCCGCGGGGAGGTATGAGCAGATCTTC. The chain is built from TRBV6-1 and TRBJ2-1; possible D gene TRBD2, 6 bases. The CDR3 is 14 residues long. Per germline, CDR1 MNHNS and CDR2 SASEGT.

V usage is TRBV6-2 or TRBV6-3 and J usage is TRBJ2-1; 10 bases are a match to TRBD2. The length of the CDR3 is 14 residues. The germline gives CDR1 MNHEY, CDR2 SVGEGT. V was clipped by 6 bases and J by 6 bases; unmatched bases: 5. The CDR3 region has the DNA TGTGCCAGCAGGAGCGGGGGGGCGGCCAATGAGCAGTTCTTC. This codes for CASRSGGAANEQFF.

In this sample, this clonotype turned up many times. V usage is TRBV12-3 or TRBV12-4 and J usage is TRBJ2-1; D uncertain. CDR3 length: 13 amino acids. V was pared by 6 bases and J by 8 bases, with 14 bases between. CDR3 DNA sequence: TGTGCCAGCAGCGGGCGAACGTCCCATGAGCAGTTCTTC. Translating gives CASSGRTSHEQFF.

The chain is built from TRBV5-4 and TRBJ1-2, with 9 bases that match TRBD1. V was pared by 4 bases and J by 4 bases, with 8 bases of the junction left unmatched. This CDR3 comprises 15 residues. CDR1 and CDR2 from the germline V gene are SGHNT and YYREEE (reference sequence). The CDR3 is CASSSPGQGFYGYTF. The CDR3 DNA sequence: TGTGCCAGCAGCAGCCCGGGACAGGGATTCTATGGCTACACCTTC.

This clonotype was counted a few times. The gene calls are TRBV7-6 and TRBJ2-7; 9 nucleotides agree with TRBD1. The CDR3 loop spans 15 amino acids. The J segment lost 2 bases and the V segment lost 6 bases, leaving 8 bases of the junction unmatched. In germline, CDR1 is SGHVS, CDR2 FNYEAQ. The CDR3 DNA sequence: TGTGCCAGCAGTCCAGAGACAGGGGGAACCTACGAGCAGTACTTC. Translation: CASSPETGGTYEQYF. The whole variable domain, filled in from reference TRBV7-6 and TRBJ2-7, reads GAGVSQSPRYKVTKRGQDVALRCDPISGHVSLYWYRQALGQGPEFLTYFNYEAQQDKSGLPNDRFSAERPEGSISTLTIQRTEQRDSAMYRCASSPETGGTYEQYFGPGTRLTVT.